This T cell receptor beta chain was captured by sequencing in a study of T-cell reconstitution after alpha-beta-depleted transplantation in children. As it was prepared, the TCRbeta library received unique molecular identifiers. Each CDR3 protein is one row after TCRdb ran MiXCR on the PCR reads. This table holds some 500,000 distinct CDR3 sequences, about a sixth found once. J was trimmed by 5 bases and V by 3 bases; bases with no gene match: 7. This CDR3 spans 13 amino acids. Germline values: CDR1 SQVTM, CDR2 ANQGSEA. In its sample, this clonotype was seen a few times. The source material was PBMCs from the stem cell graft donor, sampled from the stem cell graft. The source of this sequence is a human donor who donated a stem cell graft to a child with acute lymphoblastic leukemia. The V gene is TRBV29-1, the J gene TRBJ2-7, with 7 bases identical to TRBD1. The CDR3 sequence is CSVEIGGGNEQYF. DNA of the CDR3: TGCAGCGTTGAGATAGGGGGCGGCAACGAGCAGTACTTC.